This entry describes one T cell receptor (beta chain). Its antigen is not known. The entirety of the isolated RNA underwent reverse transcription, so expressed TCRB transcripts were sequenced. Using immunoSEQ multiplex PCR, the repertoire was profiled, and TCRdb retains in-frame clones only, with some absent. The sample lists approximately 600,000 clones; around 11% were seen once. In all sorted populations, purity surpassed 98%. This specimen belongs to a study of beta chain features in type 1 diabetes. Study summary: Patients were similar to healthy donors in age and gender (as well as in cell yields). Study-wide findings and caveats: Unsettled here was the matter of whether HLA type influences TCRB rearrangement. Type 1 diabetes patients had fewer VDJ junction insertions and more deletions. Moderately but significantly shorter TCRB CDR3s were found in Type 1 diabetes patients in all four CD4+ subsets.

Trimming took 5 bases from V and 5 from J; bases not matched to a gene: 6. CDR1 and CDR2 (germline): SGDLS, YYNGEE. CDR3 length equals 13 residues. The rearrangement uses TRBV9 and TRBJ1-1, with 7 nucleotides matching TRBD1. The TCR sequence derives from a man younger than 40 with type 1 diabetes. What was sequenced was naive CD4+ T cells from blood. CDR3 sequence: CASRTGEGTEAFF. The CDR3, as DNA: TGTGCCAGCAGAACAGGGGAAGGGACTGAAGCTTTCTTT.